The text below deals with one TCR beta chain. Its antigen is unknown. A multiplex PCR was run with 60 Vbeta primers and 13 Jbeta primers. Produced via immunoSEQ multiplex PCR; TCRdb's table is partial and in-frame only. Of about 130,000 clones listed, 80% are singletons. This record comes from a study of cytomegalovirus exposure and HLA in healthy donors. Regarding the study as a whole: For most TCR sequences rarity was the rule, although some public TCRs occurred in many donors. It was reported in a later analysis that an Asian-associated ancestry cluster showed fewer N-insertions than the approximately 690-donor mean.

The CDR3 extends over 14 amino acids. Trimming took off 2 bases at V and 7 bases at J, with 12 bases between the two ends. Looked up from germline, CDR1 is KGHSH and CDR2 is LQKENI. The chain links TRBV18 to TRBJ1-5, with D possibly TRBD1 on 5 matching bases. This receptor was taken from a middle-aged man in good health and CMV-seronegative. Material for sequencing was PBMCs. The CDR3 DNA reads TGTGCCAGCTCACCAAACGGGGGTGGGCAGCCCCAGCATTTT. Translated: CASSPNGGGQPQHF.